One TCR beta chain is described in this entry. Its specific antigen is unknown. This record belongs to a study of cytomegalovirus exposure and HLA in healthy donors (dated by TCRdb to between 2016 and 2019). In terms of the full investigation: An earlier analysis of roughly 610 of the donors reported 276 Gb of sequence data and around 100 million unique TCR beta sequences obtained from around 190 million T cells. Around 330 gigabases of sequencing data and approximately 92 million unique TCR sequences made up an early release that covered approximately 700 HLA-typed donors. Of the 350 to 450 genotyped donors, approximately 80% were placed in the genetic ancestry cluster associated with self-reported Caucasian donors. The study aimed to test whether cataloging public T cell receptors could reveal signatures of past pathogen exposure. The T cell repertoires of under 700 subjects were profiled by immunosequencing and related to cytomegalovirus serostatus. In addition to the first cohort of several hundred subjects, a separate validation cohort of about 120 different subjects was used. To predict cytomegalovirus infection status, the study brought together high-throughput TCR immunosequencing, statistical association of individual TCRs with disease status, and machine learning. In a later analysis, previously published TCR beta repertoires from fewer than 750 donors were re-analyzed and high-resolution HLA genotyping was added so that TCR occurrence patterns could be studied. Rather than using new phenotypic data, the later analysis identified candidate immune exposures from TCR beta sequences and from how often those sequences occurred across donors. An earlier analysis of fewer than 700 of the donors applied high-throughput TCR beta sequencing to assess whether each TCR beta V gene segment acted as functional or pseudogenic. Donor age, sex, ethnicity and CMV serostatus were compiled together with the repertoire data. A later genetic analysis took genome-wide SNP genotypes for about 65% of the roughly 670 donors and used that subset as a discovery cohort. All discovery cohort repertoires had been generated on a single sequencing platform. HLA typing covered class I and class II loci at four-digit resolution. The number of donors typed differed by locus, with 629-630 for A, B, C, DRB1 and DQB1, roughly 520 for DQA1, 600 to 610 for DPA1, and around 430 for DPB1. Roughly 5 DR-DQ haplotypes were treated as single units for association and clustering because of strong linkage in the cohort. On average, over 200,000 unique TCR beta nucleotide sequences were sequenced per donor among a few hundred genotyped donors of the cohort, with 15% to 20% of those sequences being non-productive. The paper's findings and limits, for the study overall: Assigning TCR associations to individual alleles was difficult when HLA alleles, especially DR and DQ, strongly co-occurred. This cohort had only TCR beta chains sequenced, and the lack of alpha or paired-chain data limited which features could be detected. A cluster of highly shared sequence variants was judged likely to represent a technical artifact of the sequencing pipeline. Because the 87-base-pair reads could not distinguish some IMGT-functional V segments, including TRBV6-2 and TRBV6-3, those segments were excluded. Because HLA typing was missing for some donors at each locus, association tests included only the typed subset. Most TCR sequences were seen in very few donors, while some public TCRs were found in many individuals. In vitro tests confirmed that three of the cytomegalovirus-associated TCR beta chains recognize cytomegalovirus antigens. The only immune exposure information available for the cohort was CMV serostatus. The classifier was reported to diagnose cytomegalovirus status with high specificity and sensitivity in both the original cohort and the validation cohort. In the study, some 160 TCR beta chains were listed as associated with cytomegalovirus. In a later analysis, HLA-associated TCR beta chains were found to be more clonally expanded and to have lower generation probabilities than equally common non-associated chains. According to a later genetic analysis, donors in an Asian-associated ancestry cluster had fewer N-insertions in productive TCRs than the approximately 650-donor mean. Linkage disequilibrium might explain the correlated functional status among segregating V segments, but an unknown experimental factor could not be excluded. A later analysis found that TCR association rates varied across HLA loci, with DRB1 alleles showing the most associated TCRs and HLA-C alleles the fewest. Broadly in line with IMGT annotations, most TCR beta V segments showed up in productive rearrangements about 87% or about 30% of the time in an earlier analysis of a few hundred of the donors. In a later analysis, most CMV-associated TCR beta chains were found to appear HLA-restricted, with HLA associations seemingly driven largely by CMV exposure. A further reported finding was that TCR beta sequences accurately predicted the HLA-A and HLA-B alleles for most subjects in the first cohort. Because counts were too low, roughly 17 rarely observed V segments, including chromosome 9 orphons, were left out of the earlier analysis of 500 to 650 of the donors. Roughly uniform sequencing depth across donors was assumed in presence/absence analyses, although this assumption may not hold. Several of the top co-occurrence clusters appeared to be linked to parvovirus B19, influenza, CMV and Epstein-Barr virus, according to a later analysis. According to the authors, the approach could potentially be generalized to other disease states and immunological phenotypes. A later genetic analysis associated a missense DCLRE1C variant with V-gene and J-gene trimming of TCR beta chains, and an independent cohort replicated the association. Specific HLA alleles were associated with over 15,000 TCR beta sequences at a false discovery rate of 0.05 in a later analysis.

Library method: the immunoSEQ multiplex PCR assay. A mixture of 60 forward primers for TCR Vbeta segments and 13 reverse primers for TCR Jbeta segments was used in the multiplex PCR. Amplification of the CDR3 region of rearranged TCR beta genes was performed with a multiplex PCR assay on genomic DNA. Amplified TCR beta libraries were sequenced as 87-base-pair reads on the Illumina HiSeq System. Under the source paper's analysis protocol: In a later analysis, some 80 million unique TCR beta chains were counted across the roughly 610 repertoires, and approximately 11 million of these chains were shared by at least two donors. A nearest-neighbor algorithm error-corrected the raw reads and collapsed the reads into unique sequences, merging closely related sequences to remove PCR and sequencing errors. CDR3 sequences were aligned to IMGT reference sequences to assign V, D and J gene segments. Each retained sequence needed at least a six-nucleotide match to both a V gene segment and a J gene segment. Rearrangements were classified as productive when the CDR3 lacked stop codons and remained in frame with V and J, and all other rearrangements were classified as non-productive. Following IMGT convention, CDR3 was defined as the stretch from the second conserved V-encoded cysteine up to the conserved J-encoded phenylalanine. In an earlier analysis of roughly 580 of the donors, sequences lacking an unambiguous match to a single V gene segment were excluded. An earlier analysis of under 750 of the donors called V segments functional above 56.7% productive rearrangements and segregating when the between-donor standard deviation exceeded 5%. A statistical classification framework was developed to diagnose cytomegalovirus status using the catalog of TCR beta chain sequences. In a later analysis, TCR nucleotide sequences were compared against IMGT/GENE-DB human TR gene sequences so that V and J genes could be assigned. Using the TCRdist pipeline, a later analysis assigned CDR3 sequences along with most-parsimonious VDJ recombination scenarios. A later analysis defined each TCR beta chain by its CDR3 amino acid sequence plus V-gene family, and excluded reads lacking a unique V-gene family. In a later analysis, fewer than 650 highly shared, low-generation-probability nucleotide sequences were removed to address suspected cross-contamination and a sequencing artifact. For each public chain, a later analysis derived a clonal expansion index from normalized ranks of inferred template counts within each repertoire. Generation probabilities in a later analysis came from a VDJ recombination model fitted to out-of-frame rearrangements, and those results were checked against IGoR. A later analysis scored TCR-TCR, TCR-HLA and TCR-CMV co-occurrence with hypergeometric tests, applying a repertoire-size bias correction to TCR pairs. A later analysis estimated false discovery rates by permuting HLA or CMV assignments 20 times. In a later analysis, co-occurring TCRs were grouped using DBSCAN, and TCRdist sequence similarity was added for clustering within HLA-allele-positive subsets. Repertoires with fewer than 30,000 or more than 120,000 public chains were left out of co-occurrence clustering, as were five repertoires with anomalous nucleotide sharing. TCRdb holds this immuneACCESS table with in-frame rearrangements only. Some clones are missing; in checked studies, unresolved V genes explain under half, and the rest has no known cause. The V and J calls and clone size are taken from that table; D and trimming were inferred from the DNA. The sample table gives tens of thousands of clones. The top ten constitute less than 1.5% of the sample.

The cohort was made up of 500 to 850 healthy bone marrow donors. At the time of sampling, all cohort members were nominally healthy, though unrecorded immune exposures were likely present. The donor tested CMV seronegative, placing the donor among the 350 to 400 seronegative members of the cohort. Each donor provided a peripheral blood sample, and peripheral blood mononuclear cells were used for TCR beta sequencing. The Qiagen DNeasy Blood Extraction Kit was used to extract genomic DNA from the blood cell samples. After removal of 4 bases from V and 5 bases from J, the junction retains 8 bases not matched to a gene. From a lookup of the germline V gene, CDR1 and CDR2 are SGHRS and YFSETQ. Including the terminal cysteine and phenylalanine, the CDR3 comprises 14 residues. The retained sequence is limited to the CDR3, 42 bases, with the frame set at the first base.

This chain joins TRBV5-1 to TRBJ2-5; 7 junctional bases match TRBD2. This TCR was sampled from a woman under 40 in good health and CMV-seronegative. Source material: PBMCs. The nucleotide sequence is TGCGCCAGCAGCGACGGACTAGTCGGCGAGACCCAGTACTTC. This gives the protein CASSDGLVGETQYF. This CDR3, with the reference TRBV5-1 and TRBJ2-5 proteins standing in past its ends, gives the full variable domain KAGVTQTPRYLIKTRGQQVTLSCSPISGHRSVSWYQQTPGQGLQFLFEYFSETQRNKGNFPGRFSGRQFSNSRSEMNVSTLELGDSALYLCASSDGLVGETQYFGPGTRLLVL.